The clone carrying this T cell receptor (beta chain) was detected a few times. Its cognate antigen is unknown. These data are taken from a study of T cells in Graves' hyperthyroidism and ophthalmopathy. Study-wide results and limits: Expanded thyroid clonotypes (above 0.001) were mostly also found in blood.

Trimming cost V 3 bases and J 4 bases, with 16 bases left between them. CDR1 is SGHVS, CDR2 FQNEAQ, per germline. This CDR3 spans 16 amino acids. Amplification of TCR beta CDR3 regions used RNA as the template. In the first-round RT-PCR of the TCR CDR3, the HTBI primer set was used. In TCRdb, the multiplex PCR reads were re-called with MiXCR into one record per CDR3 protein. The data contain 650,000 to 850,000 distinct CDR3 sequences, 15% to 20% of them singletons. For the diagnoses, clinical symptoms, serum thyroxine and TRAb, thyroid ultrasound and orbital computed tomography were used. This clonotype was sampled from a woman in her 50s with Graves' hyperthyroidism that later progressed to Graves' ophthalmopathy. The chain links TRBV7-8 to TRBJ2-1; D tentatively reads TRBD1 or TRBD2 (6 bases each). Sequenced input: blood. Written as DNA, the CDR3 is TGTGCCAGCAGCTTCCAAGGGGGGACCCCTTACAATGAGCAGTTCTTC. Translation: CASSFQGGTPYNEQFF.